Listed here is a single TCR beta chain. This sample stems from a study of blood T cell repertoires in COVID-19. At the level of the study: Both acute and convalescent COVID-19 samples were obtained from the United States, Italy and Spain. The cDNA or gDNA used as material had been derived from T cells, B-cell-depleted T cells, or PBMCs.

In the authors' workflow: Reference gene primer amplification in the assay estimated nucleated cell counts. The assay was immunoSEQ multiplex PCR, and TCRdb's table has in-frame clones only and misses some. The V and J calls and clone size come from that table; D and trimming were worked out from the DNA. The data hold 35,000 to 50,000 clones, with around 90% observed a single time. This CDR3 is built from 14 residues. Germline V gives CDR1 SGDLS, CDR2 YYNGEE. J was trimmed by 1 base and V by 4 bases; bases with no gene match: 1. The sample taken for sequencing was peripheral blood. The rearrangement uses TRBV9 and TRBJ2-2; 7 positions agree with TRBD1. The TCR comes from a woman aged 25 to 39 in a cohort sampled during active COVID-19. CDR3 DNA: TGTGCCAGCAGCAGGACAGGGAACACCGGGGAGCTGTTTTTT. This translates into CASSRTGNTGELFF.